The 17 T cell receptor beta chains below come from one sample, sequenced in a study of blood T cell repertoires in COVID-19. Some clones are missing from TCRdb's copy, which holds only in-frame ones; the method was immunoSEQ multiplex PCR. The sample includes about 150,000 clones, around 90% seen only once; the top ten take approximately 3.8%. The specimen sequenced was PBMCs or T cells enriched from blood (not recorded which). Receptors were obtained from a woman in her forties who had been exposed to COVID-19.

Regarding this clone: A read error may produce the germline difference seen at one junction end. The rearrangement joins TRBV7-6 to TRBJ2-3, with 10 bases that match TRBD1. This CDR3 has 15 residues. Germline V gene data show CDR1 as SGHVS and CDR2 as FNYEAQ. CDR3 DNA sequence: TGTGCCAGCAGCGTAGCAGGTGGGACAGGGGCTACGCAGTATTTT. Protein sequence: CASSVAGGTGATQYF. The full variable domain, with the rest looked up from reference TRBV7-6 and TRBJ2-3, is GAGVSQSPRYKVTKRGQDVALRCDPISGHVSLYWYRQALGQGPEFLTYFNYEAQQDKSGLPNDRFSAERPEGSISTLTIQRTEQRDSAMYRCASSVAGGTGATQYFGPGTRLTVL.

V and J are TRBV12-3 or TRBV12-4 and TRBJ1-4; D is unclear. The ends were cut back, 2 bases at V and 12 bases at J, with 10 bases in the middle. This CDR3 contains 12 residues. CDR3 loop: CASSLSPEELFF. The CDR3 coding sequence is TGTGCCAGCAGTTTATCTCCCGAGGAACTGTTTTTT.

The chain has TRBV9 and TRBJ2-2, with unresolved D. Germline loops: CDR1 SGDLS, CDR2 YYNGEE. The CDR3 runs to 14 residues. V shed 3 bases and J shed 1 base, with 7 bases lying between them. CDR3 DNA: TGTGCCAGCAGCGGGGCAGGGAACACCGGGGAGCTGTTTTTT. Protein: CASSGAGNTGELFF.

This rearrangement joins TRBV19 to TRBJ2-1; 7 bases are shared with TRBD2. The germline gives CDR1 LNHDA, CDR2 SQIVND (reference sequence). This CDR3 comprises 14 residues. Losses at the gene ends were 5 bases for V and 2 bases for J; bases not matched to a gene: 3. Here the CDR3 DNA reads TGTGCCAGTAGTTTCGGACTAGCCTACAATGAGCAGTTCTTC. As protein: CASSFGLAYNEQFF.

This clone was found once. The rearrangement joins TRBV5-8 to TRBJ2-2; 10 nucleotides match TRBD1. The CDR3 is made up of 18 amino acids. V was pared by 4 bases and J by 1 base, with 10 bases of the junction left unmatched. Germline V lookup: CDR1 SGHTS, CDR2 YDEGEE. CDR3 amino acids: CASSPSPGQGMNTGELFF. Written as DNA, the CDR3 is TGTGCCAGCAGCCCATCCCCGGGACAGGGGATGAACACCGGGGAGCTGTTTTTT.

V usage is TRBV19 and J usage is TRBJ2-1; TRBD2 aligns across 16 bases. The CDR3 covers 18 residues. The germline CDR1 and CDR2 sequences are LNHDA and SQIVND (reference sequence). Losses at the gene ends were 6 bases for V and 9 bases for J; bases not matched to a gene: 14. CDR3 sequence: CASRKGLAGGPLVGEQFF. The CDR3 coding sequence is TGTGCCAGTAGGAAGGGACTAGCGGGGGGGCCATTAGTAGGTGAGCAGTTCTTC.

The rearrangement uses TRBV19 and TRBJ1-5; 7 bases are a match to TRBD1. There are 13 residues in the CDR3. Trimming cost V 9 bases and J 3 bases; bases outside gene matches: 5. Per the germline V gene, CDR1 is LNHDA and CDR2 is SQIVND (reference sequence). For the CDR3, the DNA is TGTGCCAGCCGGACAGGCAACAATCAGCCCCAGCATTTT. It is translated as CASRTGNNQPQHF.

The rearrangement joins TRBV7-8 to TRBJ1-2, with a tentative D call TRBD1 (6 bases). CDR3 length equals 14 residues. Trimming left V 5 bases short and J 7 bases short, with 17 bases between. Germline loops: CDR1 SGHVS, CDR2 FQNEAQ. DNA for the CDR3: TGTGCCAGCAGCCGAACTCAGGGGAAGGGTGGCTACACCTTC. Protein product: CASSRTQGKGGYTF.

The chain carries TRBV9 and TRBJ2-3; a possible D gene is TRBD2 (6 bases). Germline CDR1 reads SGDLS; CDR2 reads YYNGEE. Trimming stripped 4 bases from V and 2 bases from J, with 11 bases between. The length of the CDR3 is 14 residues. The CDR3 sequence: CASSWASATDTQYF. The CDR3 bases are TGTGCCAGCAGCTGGGCTAGCGCCACAGATACGCAGTATTTT. Supplemented by reference TRBV9 and TRBJ2-3, the full variable domain reads DSGVTQTPKHLITATGQRVTLRCSPRSGDLSVYWYQQSLDQGLQFLIQYYNGEERAKGNILERFSAQQFPDLHSELNLSSLELGDSALYFCASSWASATDTQYFGPGTRLTVL.

The rearrangement uses TRBV10-3 and TRBJ2-2; TRBD2 is a possible D gene (8 bases). The CDR3 consists of 15 residues. Germline V gene sequence: CDR1 ENHRY, CDR2 SYGVKD. V gave up 8 bases and J gave up 3 bases, with 16 bases separating them. The CDR3 loop is CAIPTGGGDTGELFF. The CDR3 DNA is TGTGCCATCCCAACGGGAGGGGGCGACACCGGGGAGCTGTTTTTT.

V gene TRBV23-1 combines with J gene TRBJ2-2, with D unresolved. TRBV23-1 is flagged as an ORF with uncertain function. V was clipped by 3 bases and J by 2 bases, with 4 bases between them. CDR3 length: 13 amino acids. For the CDR3, the DNA is TGCGCCAGCAGTCATAGAAACACCGGGGAGCTGTTTTTT. It specifies CASSHRNTGELFF.

This chain joins TRBV27 and TRBJ2-7; 7 bases line up with TRBD2. V shed 4 bases, J shed 3 bases, and the junction held 9 bases outside the gene matches. Per the germline V gene, CDR1 is MNHEY and CDR2 is SMNVEV (reference sequence). This CDR3 has 15 residues. The CDR3 region has the DNA TGTGCCAGCAGTTCTCCCGTCCGGGGGGTCTACGAGCAGTACTTC. Translated: CASSSPVRGVYEQYF.

A single count supports this clone. This sequence joins TRBV2 and TRBJ1-5; 9 positions match TRBD1. The trim removed 5 bases at V and 4 bases at J, leaving 6 bases unmatched. CDR1 is SNHLY, CDR2 FYNNEI, per germline. The CDR3 spans 15 residues. CDR3 loop: CASSIRTGENQPQHF. In DNA form, the CDR3 reads TGTGCCAGCAGTATTCGGACAGGGGAGAATCAGCCCCAGCATTTT.

The V call is TRBV4-1, the J call TRBJ1-4; unclear D gene. The V end lost 0 bases, the J end lost 0 bases, and 14 bases lay between the germline ends. This CDR3 is 18 amino acids long. Germline CDR1 is MGHRA and CDR2 is YSYEKL. The chain's CDR3 is CASSQDLGQLATNEKLFF. The CDR3 bases are TGCGCCAGCAGCCAAGATCTTGGGCAGCTTGCAACTAATGAAAAACTGTTTTTT.

V and J are TRBV5-6 and TRBJ1-1; D ambiguous. Looked up from germline, CDR1 is SGHDT and CDR2 is YYEEEE. With 0 bases removed from V and 5 bases from J, the gap between germline ends came to 14 bases. The CDR3 covers 15 residues. The CDR3 loop is CASSLDPNRGTEAFF. The CDR3 DNA sequence: TGTGCCAGCAGCTTGGACCCCAACCGGGGAACTGAAGCTTTCTTT.

The gene calls are TRBV9 and TRBJ2-1; D is possibly TRBD1 (6 bases). CDR1 and CDR2 from the germline V gene are SGDLS and YYNGEE. V lost 0 bases and J 2 bases, leaving 9 bases between the germline ends. The CDR3 totals 15 residues. Here the CDR3 DNA reads TGTGCCAGCAGCGTAGAGGGGGAAACCTACAATGAGCAGTTCTTC. Its protein product is CASSVEGETYNEQFF.

The chain employs TRBV6-2 or TRBV6-3 and TRBJ2-5; D might be TRBD2 (6 bases). The CDR3 is 15 residues long. The germline gives CDR1 MNHEY, CDR2 SVGEGT. The V end was cut by 5 bases, the J end by 7 bases, with 20 bases between. The CDR3 spells CASSQTGTAYGTQYF. The CDR3 DNA sequence: TGTGCCAGCAGTCAGACCGGGACTGCTTATGGGACCCAGTACTTC.